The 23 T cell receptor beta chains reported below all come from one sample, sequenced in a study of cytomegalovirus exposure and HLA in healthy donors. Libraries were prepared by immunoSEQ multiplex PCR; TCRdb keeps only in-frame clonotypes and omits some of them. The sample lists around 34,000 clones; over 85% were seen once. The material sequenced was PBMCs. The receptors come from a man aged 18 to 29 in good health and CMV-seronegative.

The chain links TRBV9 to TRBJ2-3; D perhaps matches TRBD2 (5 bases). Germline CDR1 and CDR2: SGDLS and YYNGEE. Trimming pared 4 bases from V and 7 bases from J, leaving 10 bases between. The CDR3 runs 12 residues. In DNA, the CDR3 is TGTGCCAGCAGCTCCGGACTGAATACGCAGTATTTT. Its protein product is CASSSGLNTQYF.

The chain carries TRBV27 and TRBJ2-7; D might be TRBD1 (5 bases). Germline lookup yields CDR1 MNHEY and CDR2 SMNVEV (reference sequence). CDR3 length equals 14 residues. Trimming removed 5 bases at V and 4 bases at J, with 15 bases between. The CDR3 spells CASSQTRVLYEQYF. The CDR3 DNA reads TGTGCCAGCAGTCAGACCAGGGTCTTATACGAGCAGTACTTC.

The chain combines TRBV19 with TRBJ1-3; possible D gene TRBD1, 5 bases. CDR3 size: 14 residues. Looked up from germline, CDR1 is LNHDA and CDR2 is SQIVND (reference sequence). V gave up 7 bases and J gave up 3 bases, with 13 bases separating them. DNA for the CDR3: TGTGCCAGTAAAGGAGGGCAGGGTGGAAACACCATATATTTT. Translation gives CASKGGQGGNTIYF. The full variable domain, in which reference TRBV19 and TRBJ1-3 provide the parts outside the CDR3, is DGGITQSPKYLFRKEGQNVTLSCEQNLNHDAMYWYRQDPGQGLRLIYYSQIVNDFQKGDIAEGYSVSREKKESFPLTVTSAQKNPTAFYLCASKGGQGGNTIYFGEGSWLTVV.

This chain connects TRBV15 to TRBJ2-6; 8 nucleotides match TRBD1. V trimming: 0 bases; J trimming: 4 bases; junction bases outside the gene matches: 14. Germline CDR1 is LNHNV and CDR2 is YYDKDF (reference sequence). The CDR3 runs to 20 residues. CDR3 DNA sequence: TGTGCCACCAGCAGAGAGAGGGTACAGGACAGGGATTTCGGGGCCAACGTCCTGACTTTC. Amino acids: CATSRERVQDRDFGANVLTF. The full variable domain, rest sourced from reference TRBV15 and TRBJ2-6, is DAMVIQNPRYQVTQFGKPVTLSCSQTLNHNVMYWYQQKSSQAPKLLFHYYDKDFNNEADTPDNFQSRRPNTSFCFLDIRSPGLGDTAMYLCATSRERVQDRDFGANVLTFGAGSRLTVL.

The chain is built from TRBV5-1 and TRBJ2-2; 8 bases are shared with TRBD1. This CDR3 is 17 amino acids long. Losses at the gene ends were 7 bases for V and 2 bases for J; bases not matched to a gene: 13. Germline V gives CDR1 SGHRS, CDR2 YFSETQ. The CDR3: CASGGRLGQANTGELFF. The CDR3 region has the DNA TGCGCCAGCGGGGGGCGTTTGGGACAGGCAAACACCGGGGAGCTGTTTTTT.

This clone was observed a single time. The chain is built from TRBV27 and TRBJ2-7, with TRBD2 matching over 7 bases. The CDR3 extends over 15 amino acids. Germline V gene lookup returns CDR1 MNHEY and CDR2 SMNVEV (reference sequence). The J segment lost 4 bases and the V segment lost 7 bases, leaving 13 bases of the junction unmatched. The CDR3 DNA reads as TGTGCCAGCATTAATACAAGGGCTAGCGGTTACGAGCAGTACTTC. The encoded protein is CASINTRASGYEQYF.

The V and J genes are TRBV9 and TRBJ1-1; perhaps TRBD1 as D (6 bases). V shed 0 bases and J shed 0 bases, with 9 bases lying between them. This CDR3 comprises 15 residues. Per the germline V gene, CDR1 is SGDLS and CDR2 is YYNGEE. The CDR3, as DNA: TGTGCCAGCAGCGTAGGGACAGCGGTGAACACTGAAGCTTTCTTT. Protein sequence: CASSVGTAVNTEAFF.

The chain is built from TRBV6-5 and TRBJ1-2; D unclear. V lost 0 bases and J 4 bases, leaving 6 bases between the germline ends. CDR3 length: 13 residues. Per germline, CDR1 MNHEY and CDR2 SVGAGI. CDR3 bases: TGTGCCAGCAGTTACTCGAGTACCTATGGCTACACCTTC. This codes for CASSYSSTYGYTF.

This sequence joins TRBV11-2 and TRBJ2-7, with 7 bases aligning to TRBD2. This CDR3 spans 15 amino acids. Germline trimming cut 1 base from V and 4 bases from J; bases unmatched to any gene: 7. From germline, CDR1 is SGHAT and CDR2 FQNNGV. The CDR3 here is CASSLGGLVRYEQYF. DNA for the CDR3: TGTGCCAGCAGCTTAGGCGGACTAGTTCGGTACGAGCAGTACTTC. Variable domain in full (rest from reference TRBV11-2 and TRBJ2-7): EAGVAQSPRYKIIEKRQSVAFWCNPISGHATLYWYQQILGQGPKLLIQFQNNGVVDDSQLPKDRFSAERLKGVDSTLKIQPAKLEDSAVYLCASSLGGLVRYEQYFGPGTRLTVT.

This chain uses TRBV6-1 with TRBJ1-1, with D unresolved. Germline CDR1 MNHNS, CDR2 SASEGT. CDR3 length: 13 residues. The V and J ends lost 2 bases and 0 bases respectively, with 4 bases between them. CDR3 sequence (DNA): TGTGCCAGCAGTGAATCAATGAACACTGAAGCTTTCTTT. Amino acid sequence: CASSESMNTEAFF.

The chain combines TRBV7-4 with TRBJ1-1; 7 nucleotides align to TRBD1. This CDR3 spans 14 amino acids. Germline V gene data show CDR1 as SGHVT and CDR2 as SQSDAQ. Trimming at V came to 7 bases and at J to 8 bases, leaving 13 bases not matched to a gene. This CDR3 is CASTVGVGGAEAFF. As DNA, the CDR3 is TGTGCCAGCACCGTCGGTGTAGGGGGCGCAGAAGCTTTCTTT. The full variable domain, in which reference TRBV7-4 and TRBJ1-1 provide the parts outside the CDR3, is GAGVSQSPRYKVAKRGRDVALRCDSISGHVTLYWYRQTLGQGSEVLTYSQSDAQRDKSGRPSGRFSAERPERSVSTLKIQRTEQGDSAVYLCASTVGVGGAEAFFGQGTRLTVV.

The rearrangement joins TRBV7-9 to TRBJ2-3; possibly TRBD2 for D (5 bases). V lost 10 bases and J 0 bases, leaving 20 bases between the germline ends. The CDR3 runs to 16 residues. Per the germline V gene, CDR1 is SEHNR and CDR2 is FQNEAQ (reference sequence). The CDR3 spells CATLRIGVLSTDTQYF. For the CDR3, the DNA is TGTGCCACCCTCAGGATCGGGGTTCTTAGCACAGATACGCAGTATTTT.

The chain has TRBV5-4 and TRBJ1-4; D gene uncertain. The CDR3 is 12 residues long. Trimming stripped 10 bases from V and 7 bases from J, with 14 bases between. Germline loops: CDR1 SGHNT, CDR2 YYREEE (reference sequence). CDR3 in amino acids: CAYGGRSEKLFF. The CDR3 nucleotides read TGTGCCTACGGTGGGAGGAGTGAAAAACTGTTTTTT.

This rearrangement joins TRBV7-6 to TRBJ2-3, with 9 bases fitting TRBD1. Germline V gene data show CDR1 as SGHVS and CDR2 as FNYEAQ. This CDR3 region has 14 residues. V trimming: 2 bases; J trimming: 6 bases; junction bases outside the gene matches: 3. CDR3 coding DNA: TGTGCCAGCAGCTTATGGACAGGGGAGGATACGCAGTATTTT. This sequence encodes CASSLWTGEDTQYF. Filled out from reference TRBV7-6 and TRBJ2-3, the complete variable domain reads GAGVSQSPRYKVTKRGQDVALRCDPISGHVSLYWYRQALGQGPEFLTYFNYEAQQDKSGLPNDRFSAERPEGSISTLTIQRTEQRDSAMYRCASSLWTGEDTQYFGPGTRLTVL.

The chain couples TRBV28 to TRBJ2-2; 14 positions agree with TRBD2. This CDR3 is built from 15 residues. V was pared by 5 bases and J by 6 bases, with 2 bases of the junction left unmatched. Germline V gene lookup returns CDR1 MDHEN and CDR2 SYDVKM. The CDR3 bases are TGTGCCAGCAGTGAGACTAGCGGGAGGGCCGGGGAGCTGTTTTTT. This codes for CASSETSGRAGELFF.

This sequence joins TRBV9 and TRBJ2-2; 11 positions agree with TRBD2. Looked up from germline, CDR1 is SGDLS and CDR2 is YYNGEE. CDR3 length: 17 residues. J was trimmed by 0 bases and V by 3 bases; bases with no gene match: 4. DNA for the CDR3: TGTGCCAGCAGCGCCTTTAGCGGGGGGGCGAACACCGGGGAGCTGTTTTTT. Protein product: CASSAFSGGANTGELFF.

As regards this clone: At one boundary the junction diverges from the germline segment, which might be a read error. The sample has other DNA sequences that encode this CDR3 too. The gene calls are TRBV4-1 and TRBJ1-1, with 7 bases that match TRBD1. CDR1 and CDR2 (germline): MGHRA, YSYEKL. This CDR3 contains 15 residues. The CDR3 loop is CASSRHTGDHTEAFF. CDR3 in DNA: TGCGCCAGCAGCCGCCACACAGGGGACCACACTGAAGCTTTTTTT.

CDR3 loop: CASSLQGTGELFF. The CDR3 nucleotides are TGCGCCAGCAGCCTTCAGGGCACCGGGGAGCTGTTTTTT. This sequence joins TRBV5-1 and TRBJ2-2; D possibly corresponds to TRBD1 (5 bases). CDR3 length: 13 residues. V was cut by 4 bases and J by 4 bases, with 8 bases left in between. Germline loops: CDR1 SGHRS, CDR2 YFSETQ.

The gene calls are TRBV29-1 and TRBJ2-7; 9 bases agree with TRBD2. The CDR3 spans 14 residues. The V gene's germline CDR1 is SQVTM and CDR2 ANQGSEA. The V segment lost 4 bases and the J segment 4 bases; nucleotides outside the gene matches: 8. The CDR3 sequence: CSVARTAGGYEQYF. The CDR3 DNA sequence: TGCAGCGTTGCGAGGACGGCGGGAGGGTACGAGCAGTACTTC.

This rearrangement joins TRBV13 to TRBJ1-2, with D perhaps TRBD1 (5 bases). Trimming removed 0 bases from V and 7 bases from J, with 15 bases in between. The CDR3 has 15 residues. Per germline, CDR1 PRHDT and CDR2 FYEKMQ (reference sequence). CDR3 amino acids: CASSLGGGGHFGYTF. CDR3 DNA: TGTGCCAGCAGCTTAGGTGGGGGAGGACATTTTGGCTACACCTTC.

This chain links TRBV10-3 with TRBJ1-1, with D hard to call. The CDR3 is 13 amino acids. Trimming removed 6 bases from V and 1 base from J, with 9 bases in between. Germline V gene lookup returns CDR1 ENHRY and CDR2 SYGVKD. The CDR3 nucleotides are TGTGCCATCAGCCTCGTACAGAACACTGAAGCTTTCTTT. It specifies CAISLVQNTEAFF.

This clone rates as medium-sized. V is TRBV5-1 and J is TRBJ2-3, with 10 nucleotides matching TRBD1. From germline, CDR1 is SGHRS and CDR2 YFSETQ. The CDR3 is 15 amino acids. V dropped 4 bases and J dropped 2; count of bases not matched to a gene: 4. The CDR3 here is CASSTGQGVTDTQYF. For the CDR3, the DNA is TGCGCCAGCAGCACCGGACAGGGGGTCACAGATACGCAGTATTTT. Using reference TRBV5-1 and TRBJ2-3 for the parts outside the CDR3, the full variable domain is KAGVTQTPRYLIKTRGQQVTLSCSPISGHRSVSWYQQTPGQGLQFLFEYFSETQRNKGNFPGRFSGRQFSNSRSEMNVSTLELGDSALYLCASSTGQGVTDTQYFGPGTRLTVL.

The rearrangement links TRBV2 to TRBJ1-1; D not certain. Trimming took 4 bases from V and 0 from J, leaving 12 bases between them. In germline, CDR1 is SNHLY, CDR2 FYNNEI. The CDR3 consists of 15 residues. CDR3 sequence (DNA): TGTGCCAGCAGTGTAAAGAGGCTCATGAACACTGAAGCTTTCTTT. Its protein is CASSVKRLMNTEAFF.